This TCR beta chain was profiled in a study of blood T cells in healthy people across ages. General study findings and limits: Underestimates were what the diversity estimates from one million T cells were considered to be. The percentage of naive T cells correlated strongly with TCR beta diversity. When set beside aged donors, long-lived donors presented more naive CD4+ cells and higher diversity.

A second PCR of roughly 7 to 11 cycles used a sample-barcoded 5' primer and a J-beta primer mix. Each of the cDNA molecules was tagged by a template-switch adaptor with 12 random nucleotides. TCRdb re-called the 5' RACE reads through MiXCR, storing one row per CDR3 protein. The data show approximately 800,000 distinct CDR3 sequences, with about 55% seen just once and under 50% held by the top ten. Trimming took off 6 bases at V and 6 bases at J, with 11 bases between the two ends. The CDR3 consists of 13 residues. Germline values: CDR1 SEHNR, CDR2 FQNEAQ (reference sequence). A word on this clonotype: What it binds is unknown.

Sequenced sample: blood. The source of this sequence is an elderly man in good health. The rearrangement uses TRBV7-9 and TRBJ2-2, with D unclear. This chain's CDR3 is CASRSSRAGELFF. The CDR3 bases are TGTGCCAGCAGATCCAGTCGCGCCGGGGAGCTGTTTTTT.